These T cell receptor beta chains were read from a single sample in a study of cytomegalovirus exposure and HLA in healthy donors. The table came from immunoSEQ multiplex PCR; TCRdb's copy has only in-frame clones and leaves some out. The table shows some 130,000 clones, with 60% to 80% occurring only once. Sequencing was done on a sample of PBMCs. The receptors originated from an older woman in good health and CMV-seronegative. Both conserved end residues are part of each CDR3. The order of the fields is J gene, clone size, D gene, V gene, CDR3 DNA, CDR3 protein. A D gene is named only where the DNA matches it firmly. Where a row states a size, it is once, few, many or the class of an expanded clone; other rows omit it.

>TRBJ2-3|.|TRBD2|TRBV7-3
TGTGCCAGCAGCCCCCGACTAGCGGGCACAGATACGCAGTATTTT
CASSPRLAGTDTQYF
>TRBJ2-3|few|TRBD1|TRBV5-1
TGCGCCAGCAGCCCGGGACAGGGGCTTGATACGCAGTATTTT
CASSPGQGLDTQYF
>TRBJ1-5|once|TRBD1|TRBV4-2
TGTGCCAGCAGCCAAGACCAGGGACAGGGGAATCAGCCCCAGCATTTT
CASSQDQGQGNQPQHF
>TRBJ1-2|.|.|TRBV21-1
TGTGCCAGCAGCAGAGGTGAGGCCATCTTC
CASSRGEAIF
>TRBJ2-6|.|.|TRBV5-1
TGCGCCAGCAGCTTCGGGGGAGGGGCCAACGTCCTGACTTTC
CASSFGGGANVLTF
>TRBJ1-1|few|TRBD1|TRBV10-3
TGTGCCATCAGTGGTCTGACAGGGGGGTCCACTGAAGCTTTCTTT
CAISGLTGGSTEAFF
>TRBJ2-3|.|.|TRBV7-4
TGTGCCAGCAGCTTAGGGGCAGGGGCCACAGATACGCAGTATTTT
CASSLGAGATDTQYF
>TRBJ2-7|few|TRBD1|TRBV6-1
TGTGCCAGCAGCCTACTTCCGGGACAGGGATACGAGCAGTACTTC
CASSLLPGQGYEQYF
>TRBJ2-5|.|TRBD2|TRBV2
TGTGCCAGCAGGCCACGGGAGGCGGACCAAGAGACCCAGTACTTC
CASRPREADQETQYF
>TRBJ1-1|.|TRBD1|TRBV7-6
TGTGCCAGCAGCTTAGCCCAGGGGGCGGTGAACACTGAAGCTTTCTTT
CASSLAQGAVNTEAFF
>TRBJ1-2|.|.|TRBV28
TGTGCCAGCAGTTTTGTGAGGGGGGGGTCTGGCTATGGCTACACCTTC
CASSFVRGGSGYGYTF